The rows below give T cell receptor beta chains drawn from one sample of a study of blood T cells in healthy people across ages. From the 5' RACE reads, TCRdb called clonotypes with MiXCR, one entry per CDR3 protein. This table has 1.8 million or so distinct CDR3 sequences, about two fifths appearing once. The specimen was blood. These receptors were collected from a human donor in good health. Each CDR3 is given with its conserved first and last residue. Each record gives: V gene, clone size, CDR3 length, D gene, J gene, CDR3 protein. The D gene is left open where the match is weak. Only part of the rows carry a size: once, few, many, or a class if the clone is expanded.

TRBV7-2	NA	20	TRBD1	TRBJ1-2	CASSFLSPRLWTGTWGGYTF
TRBV6-6	NA	12	NA	TRBJ1-2	CASSYNRLGGTF
TRBV12-5	NA	14	NA	TRBJ1-5	CASGLEYSNQPQHF
TRBV9	NA	15	TRBD1	TRBJ2-7	CASSPRTGDLDEQYF
TRBV20-1	few	12	NA	TRBJ2-1	CSARGRVDEQFF
TRBV4-1	NA	17	TRBD2	TRBJ2-3	CASSQDAGGRGRLTQYF
TRBV10-3	once	14	NA	TRBJ2-1	CAISGGRDGDEQFF
TRBV20-1	NA	14	NA	TRBJ2-3	CSASGQGRADTQYF
TRBV29-1	few	16	NA	TRBJ2-3	CSVGGAADLGTDTQYF
TRBV7-2	NA	14	TRBD1	TRBJ1-2	CASSGGGGGNGYTF
TRBV5-6	NA	14	NA	TRBJ2-7	CASSSVTAIYEQYF
TRBV20-1	NA	15	NA	TRBJ2-7	CSARVSDTVFYEQYF
TRBV5-4	NA	15	TRBD1	TRBJ1-1	CASSSYGTGFTEAFF
TRBV20-1	NA	15	NA	TRBJ1-1	CSAFNPGLRNTEAFF
TRBV20-1	NA	14	TRBD1	TRBJ1-1	CSARDPGQGAEAFF